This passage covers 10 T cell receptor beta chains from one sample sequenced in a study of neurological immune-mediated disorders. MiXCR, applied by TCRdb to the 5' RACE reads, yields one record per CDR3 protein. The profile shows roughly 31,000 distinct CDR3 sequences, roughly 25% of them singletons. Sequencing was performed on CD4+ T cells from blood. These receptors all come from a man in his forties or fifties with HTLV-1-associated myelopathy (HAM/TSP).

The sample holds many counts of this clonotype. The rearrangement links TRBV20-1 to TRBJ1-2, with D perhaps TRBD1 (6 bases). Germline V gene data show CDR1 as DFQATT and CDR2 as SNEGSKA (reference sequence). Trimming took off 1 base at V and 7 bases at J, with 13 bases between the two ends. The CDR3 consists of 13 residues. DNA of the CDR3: TGCAGTGCTAGAGCCGCGGGGGCGTTTGGCTACACCTTC. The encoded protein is CSARAAGAFGYTF.

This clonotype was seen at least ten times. The DNA for the CDR3 is TGCAGTGCGCCCTACCGGCGGCAAGAGACCCAGTACTTC. Residues: CSAPYRRQETQYF. The gene calls are TRBV20-1 and TRBJ2-5; the D is unclear. This CDR3 comprises 13 residues. The V gene's germline CDR1 is DFQATT and CDR2 SNEGSKA (reference sequence). The V end was cut by 6 bases, the J end by 2 bases, with 13 bases between.

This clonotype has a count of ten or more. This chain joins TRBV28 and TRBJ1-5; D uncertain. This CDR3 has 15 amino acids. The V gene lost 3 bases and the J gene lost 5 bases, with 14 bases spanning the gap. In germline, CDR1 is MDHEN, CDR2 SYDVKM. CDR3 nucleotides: TGTGCCAGCAGTTTGACGGCGGACCCCGATCAGCCCCAGCATTTT. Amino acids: CASSLTADPDQPQHF.

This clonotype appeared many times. CDR3 residues: CASTLFETSGPDTQYF. CDR3 sequence (DNA): TGTGCCAGCACATTATTTGAGACTAGCGGACCAGATACGCAGTATTTT. The chain combines TRBV2 with TRBJ2-3, with 9 bases matching TRBD2. The CDR3 loop spans 16 amino acids. The junction had 12 bases not matched to a gene; V was cut back by 7 bases and J by 4 bases. CDR1 and CDR2 from the germline V gene are SNHLY and FYNNEI.

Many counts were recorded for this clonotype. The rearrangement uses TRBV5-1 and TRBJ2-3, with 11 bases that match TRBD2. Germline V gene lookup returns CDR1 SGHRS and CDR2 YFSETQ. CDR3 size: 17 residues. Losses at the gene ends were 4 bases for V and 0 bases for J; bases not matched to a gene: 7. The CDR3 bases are TGCGCCAGCAGCCCGTCTAGCGGGGGGATAAGCACAGATACGCAGTATTTT. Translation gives CASSPSSGGISTDTQYF.

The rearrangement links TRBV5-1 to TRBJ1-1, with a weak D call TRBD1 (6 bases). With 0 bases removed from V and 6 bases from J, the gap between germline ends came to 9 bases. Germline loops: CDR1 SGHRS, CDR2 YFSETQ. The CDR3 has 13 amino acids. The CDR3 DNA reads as TGCGCCAGCAGCTTGGCCGGGGGGCCTGAAGCTTTCTTT. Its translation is CASSLAGGPEAFF. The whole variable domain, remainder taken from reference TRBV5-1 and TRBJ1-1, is KAGVTQTPRYLIKTRGQQVTLSCSPISGHRSVSWYQQTPGQGLQFLFEYFSETQRNKGNFPGRFSGRQFSNSRSEMNVSTLELGDSALYLCASSLAGGPEAFFGQGTRLTVV.

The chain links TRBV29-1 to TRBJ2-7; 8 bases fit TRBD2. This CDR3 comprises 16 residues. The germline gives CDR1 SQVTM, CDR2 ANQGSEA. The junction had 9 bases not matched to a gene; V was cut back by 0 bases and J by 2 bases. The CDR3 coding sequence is TGCAGCGTTGAAGAGGGAGCGGGGGTAGGTACCTACGAGCAGTACTTC. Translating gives CSVEEGAGVGTYEQYF.

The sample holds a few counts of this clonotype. CDR3 in DNA: TGTGCCAGCAGCTTAGCCAGGCGGGCCCAGGGGCGGCAAGAGACCCAGTACTTC. Translated: CASSLARRAQGRQETQYF. This chain connects TRBV11-2 to TRBJ2-5; possible D gene TRBD1, 6 bases. This CDR3 spans 18 amino acids. The germline V gene has CDR1 SGHAT and CDR2 FQNNGV. Trimming removed 1 base at V and 2 bases at J, with 20 bases between. Using reference TRBV11-2 and TRBJ2-5 for the parts outside the CDR3, the full variable domain is EAGVAQSPRYKIIEKRQSVAFWCNPISGHATLYWYQQILGQGPKLLIQFQNNGVVDDSQLPKDRFSAERLKGVDSTLKIQPAKLEDSAVYLCASSLARRAQGRQETQYFGPGTRLLVL.

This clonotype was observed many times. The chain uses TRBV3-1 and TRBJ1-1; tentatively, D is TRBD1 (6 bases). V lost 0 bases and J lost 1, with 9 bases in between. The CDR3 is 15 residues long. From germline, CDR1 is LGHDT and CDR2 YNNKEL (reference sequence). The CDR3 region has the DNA TGTGCCAGCAGCCAAGAACTACAGGGGAACACTGAAGCTTTCTTT. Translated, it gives CASSQELQGNTEAFF.

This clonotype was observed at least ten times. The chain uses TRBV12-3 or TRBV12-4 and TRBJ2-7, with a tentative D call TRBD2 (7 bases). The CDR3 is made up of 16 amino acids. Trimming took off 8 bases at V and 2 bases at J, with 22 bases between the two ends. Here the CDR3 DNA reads TGTGCCAGCTCCCCTCGAGGGGGGGGGGTTACCTACGAGCAGTACTTC. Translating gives CASSPRGGGVTYEQYF.